A single sample is the source of the 11 T cell receptor beta chains below, sequenced in a study of blood T cell repertoires in COVID-19. Measured with immunoSEQ multiplex PCR; TCRdb has only the in-frame clones, and not every one. The sample contains roughly 150,000 clones, 80% to 90% of which appear only once. The specimen sequenced was peripheral blood. The receptors here all came from a woman of 80 years or more with acute or convalescent COVID-19.

V is TRBV3-1 (or the pseudogene TRBV3-2) and J is TRBJ1-4; no clear D. Germline V lookup: CDR1 LGHDT, CDR2 YNNKEL (reference sequence). The CDR3 has 16 amino acids. V lost 3 bases, J lost 7 bases, and 18 bases lay in between. The chain's CDR3 is CASSQDGNSRSEKLFF. CDR3 coding DNA: TGTGCCAGCAGCCAGGACGGGAACTCCAGGAGTGAAAAACTGTTTTTT.

The genes are TRBV28 and TRBJ2-7; a weak D match, TRBD2 (6 bases). Trimming pared 5 bases from V and 2 bases from J, leaving 16 bases between. The CDR3 is made up of 15 amino acids. Germline CDR1 reads MDHEN; CDR2 reads SYDVKM. CDR3 nucleotides: TGTGCCAGCAGTCTTCTGGGGGGTTCAACCTACGAGCAGTACTTC. It specifies CASSLLGGSTYEQYF.

This chain joins TRBV7-2 and TRBJ2-7, with a possible D match to TRBD1 (5 bases). The CDR3 loop spans 15 amino acids. Trimming removed 1 base from V and 6 bases from J, with 16 bases in between. Germline loops: CDR1 SGHTA, CDR2 FQGNSA. The CDR3 here is CASSLGRTSASEQYF. As DNA, the CDR3 is TGTGCCAGCAGCTTAGGCCGGACATCAGCCTCCGAGCAGTACTTC. The full variable domain, its missing parts supplied by reference TRBV7-2 and TRBJ2-7, is GAGVSQSPSNKVTEKGKDVELRCDPISGHTALYWYRQSLGQGLEFLIYFQGNSAPDKSGLPSDRFSAERTGGSVSTLTIQRTQQEDSAVYLCASSLGRTSASEQYFGPGTRLTVT.

V is TRBV5-1 and J is TRBJ1-2; D is unresolved. Germline CDR1 is SGHRS and CDR2 is YFSETQ. The CDR3 extends over 13 amino acids. The V and J ends lost 9 bases and 2 bases respectively, with 14 bases between them. DNA for the CDR3: TGCGCCACGCGGGAGGGAAGCAACTATGGCTACACCTTC. This translates into CATREGSNYGYTF.

V is TRBV6-4 and J is TRBJ1-5; TRBD1 is a possible D gene (6 bases). Trimming took off 6 bases at V and 2 bases at J, with 17 bases between the two ends. Germline V gene lookup returns CDR1 MRHNA and CDR2 SNTAGT. CDR3 length: 16 amino acids. This CDR3 is CASSEQPGAGNQPQHF. The CDR3 nucleotides read TGTGCCAGCAGCGAACAACCAGGGGCGGGCAATCAGCCCCAGCATTTT.

This chain links TRBV7-9 with TRBJ1-2; D is perhaps TRBD1 (5 bases). The CDR3 consists of 12 residues. Trimming took 5 bases from V and 4 from J, leaving 8 bases between them. Germline V gene data show CDR1 as SEHNR and CDR2 as FQNEAQ (reference sequence). This CDR3 is CASSMGRYGYTF. CDR3 sequence (DNA): TGTGCCAGCAGCATGGGGCGCTATGGCTACACCTTC.

Only one count was recorded for this clone. The V call is TRBV5-1, the J call TRBJ1-2; 9 bases match TRBD1. Germline V lookup: CDR1 SGHRS, CDR2 YFSETQ. This CDR3 comprises 14 residues. V shed 5 bases and J 6 bases; nucleotides not matched to a gene: 8. CDR3 sequence reads: CASRPEGQGHGYTF. The CDR3 DNA reads TGCGCCAGCAGACCGGAAGGACAGGGGCATGGCTACACCTTC.

V and J are TRBV28 and TRBJ2-3; D remains unclear. The CDR3 totals 12 residues. Germline lookup yields CDR1 MDHEN and CDR2 SYDVKM. The V end was cut by 8 bases, the J end by 6 bases, with 12 bases between. CDR3 sequence: CASFSDGDTQYF. DNA for the CDR3: TGTGCCAGCTTTTCAGACGGGGATACGCAGTATTTT.

V and J are TRBV19 and TRBJ1-5; possible D gene TRBD1, 6 bases. The CDR3 length is 17 residues. V was pared by 7 bases and J by 7 bases, with 26 bases between. CDR1 is LNHDA, CDR2 SQIVND, per germline (reference sequence). CDR3 nucleotide sequence: TGTGCCAGTACCCTAGGGGGAAGAGGGAGTCGACACCAGCCCCAGCATTTT. Amino acid sequence: CASTLGGRGSRHQPQHF.

This clone was counted once. The V gene is TRBV7-9, the J gene TRBJ1-4, with a weak D call TRBD1 (5 bases). Trimming took off 5 bases at V and 5 bases at J, with 15 bases between the two ends. CDR3 size: 15 residues. Germline V lookup: CDR1 SEHNR, CDR2 FQNEAQ (reference sequence). The CDR3 region is CASSLGLLDNEKLFF. The DNA of the CDR3 is TGTGCCAGCAGCCTGGGACTGTTGGACAATGAAAAACTGTTTTTT.

The rearrangement joins TRBV2 to TRBJ2-1, with D perhaps matching TRBD1 (5 bases). The CDR3 sequence is 15 residues long. Germline loops: CDR1 SNHLY, CDR2 FYNNEI. V was trimmed by 4 bases and J by 5 bases, leaving 15 bases between them. CDR3 in amino acids: CASSVLGQTNNEQFF. For the CDR3, the DNA is TGTGCCAGCAGTGTGTTGGGGCAAACAAACAATGAGCAGTTCTTC.